This T cell receptor beta chain was identified in a study of blood T cell repertoires in COVID-19 (dated by TCRdb to about 2020). The study in broad terms: Collaborator samples came from the United States, Italy and Spain and covered acute and convalescent phases of COVID-19. The material from the prospective study consisted of cDNA or gDNA derived from T cells, B-cell-depleted T cells, or PBMCs. The dataset comprised deeply sampled blood TCRbeta repertoires from subjects exposed to, actively infected with, or recovered from COVID-19. The repertoires were released in a freely available public database meant as a resource for research on the immune response to SARS-CoV-2. The samples were drawn from the first 160 participants of the ongoing ImmuneRACE study and from roughly 1,300 subjects provided by 6 global collaborators. The sample metadata nearly always contained a de-identified subject ID, COVID-19 status, age in years and sex. Where available, HLA class I and class II types were taken from metadata supplied by the sample provider and were not determined by assay-based typing. General study outcomes and caveats: The amount of clinical and demographic metadata varied by source and participant and was provided uncurated.

Collaborating institutions collected whole blood in K2EDTA tubes following their own protocols. For TCRbeta analysis, collaborator samples were shipped as frozen whole blood, as isolated PBMCs, or as DNA extracted from either sample type. Turning to this clone: The clone's antigen remains unknown. No much larger clone is present one base from it, and per-base qualities are unavailable.

TCRbeta CDR3 regions were amplified from genomic DNA using the immunoSEQ Assay, a bias-controlled multiplex PCR. The published analysis was carried out like this. Within the assay, amplification of reference gene primers was used to estimate how many nucleated cells each sample contained. Sequence reads were collapsed and filtered to measure the absolute abundance of every unique TCRbeta CDR3 rearrangement. For each sample, productive Simpson clonality was calculated as the square root of Simpson's diversity index across productive rearrangements. Not all clones reach the TCRdb copy of this immuneACCESS table, which keeps in-frame sequences only. Checked studies attribute under half of the gap to unresolved V genes and leave the rest unexplained. The V and J calls and clone size were taken over from that table, and D and trimming were inferred from the DNA. A total of 30,000 to 40,000 clones appear in this sample, 88% of them only once. 13% to 15% of the sample is in the top ten clones.

Looking up the germline V gene yields CDR1 SGHRS and CDR2 YFSETQ. V loses 0 bases at its end and J loses 6 bases; junction bases beyond the gene matches: 0. Its CDR3 holds 14 amino acids, cysteine through phenylalanine. Only the CDR3 DNA stays, 42 bases, in frame from base 1. This sequence uses TRBV5-1 and TRBJ1-5; 10 middle bases align to TRBD1. Sequencing was carried out using peripheral blood. The TCR comes from a man aged 60 to 69 with active COVID-19. The nucleotide sequence is given as TGCGCCAGCAGCTTGGGGACAGGGGGTCAGCCCCAGCATTTT. This encodes CASSLGTGGQPQHF. Here the CDR3 is joined to the reference TRBV5-1 and TRBJ1-5 genes, and the full variable domain is: KAGVTQTPRYLIKTRGQQVTLSCSPISGHRSVSWYQQTPGQGLQFLFEYFSETQRNKGNFPGRFSGRQFSNSRSEMNVSTLELGDSALYLCASSLGTGGQPQHFGDGTRLSIL.